The 24 T cell receptor beta chains presented below share a single source sample, sequenced in a study of human T cells and chemical hapten exposure. Specified time point: patch test 1, 2 weeks after DPC sensitization. Treatment: therapeutic diphenylcyclopropenone sensitization with weekly scalp DPC. TCRdb redid the calling of the RACE reads with MiXCR, one entry per CDR3 protein. The table includes approximately 340,000 distinct CDR3 sequences, approximately 6.3% detected once. This specimen consisted of whole blood, obtained in connection with sensitization to the hapten diphenylcyclopropenone (DPC). Receptors were obtained from a woman younger than 30 with alopecia areata. Some clones in this sample may be carry-over from other donors' samples.

This clonotype was observed a handful of times. The chain recombines TRBV7-9 with TRBJ2-3; TRBD2 matches at 14 bases. The junction had 7 bases not matched to a gene; V was cut back by 4 bases and J by 4 bases. Germline CDR1 reads SEHNR; CDR2 reads FQNEAQ (reference sequence). CDR3 size: 17 residues. CDR3 bases: TGTGCCAGCAGCTCCGGGGGGACTAGCGGGGGCGCAGATACGCAGTATTTT. Translated: CASSSGGTSGGADTQYF. The variable domain in full, completed from reference TRBV7-9 and TRBJ2-3, reads DTGVSQNPRHKITKRGQNVTFRCDPISEHNRLYWYRQTLGQGPEFLTYFQNEAQLEKSRLLSDRFSAERPKGSFSTLEIQRTEQGDSAMYLCASSSGGTSGGADTQYFGPGTRLTVL.

This chain joins TRBV7-2 and TRBJ2-3; the D is unclear. CDR1 and CDR2 (germline): SGHTA, FQGNSA. The CDR3 is 14 residues long. V was pared by 5 bases and J by 5 bases, with 14 bases between. The CDR3 DNA reads TGTGCCAGCAGCCGCGGCCGGTCAATAGATACGCAGTATTTT. This translates into CASSRGRSIDTQYF. Looking up the rest from reference TRBV7-2 and TRBJ2-3 gives the full variable domain: GAGVSQSPSNKVTEKGKDVELRCDPISGHTALYWYRQSLGQGLEFLIYFQGNSAPDKSGLPSDRFSAERTGGSVSTLTIQRTQQEDSAVYLCASSRGRSIDTQYFGPGTRLTVL.

This clonotype was detected ten times or more. The gene calls are TRBV12-3 or TRBV12-4 and TRBJ1-5; possibly TRBD1 for D (6 bases). The CDR3 spans 14 residues. V was pared by 6 bases and J by 4 bases, with 13 bases between. In DNA form, the CDR3 reads TGTGCCAGCAGCCTGACAGGAACAAATCAGCCCCAGCATTTT. This codes for CASSLTGTNQPQHF.

This clonotype was seen a few times. This chain uses TRBV7-9 with TRBJ1-5; D remains ambiguous. This CDR3 spans 14 amino acids. The germline gives CDR1 SEHNR, CDR2 FQNEAQ (reference sequence). The ends were cut back, 5 bases at V and 4 bases at J, with 12 bases in the middle. CDR3 protein: CASSRDSFNQPQHF. In DNA form, the CDR3 reads TGTGCCAGCAGCCGCGATTCGTTTAATCAGCCCCAGCATTTT.

J is TRBJ2-1 and V is TRBV29-1; unclear D gene. V gave up 3 bases and J gave up 7 bases, with 4 bases separating them. This CDR3 has 10 amino acids. Germline lookup yields CDR1 SQVTM and CDR2 ANQGSEA. CDR3 DNA sequence: TGCAGCGTTGAGTCGAATGAGCAGTTCTTC. This translates into CSVESNEQFF.

This clonotype was counted ten times or more. The chain carries TRBV28 and TRBJ1-2; the D is unclear. V lost 6 bases to trimming and J lost 1 base, with 3 bases between them. This CDR3 region has 11 residues. Germline V gene lookup returns CDR1 MDHEN and CDR2 SYDVKM. CDR3: CASSFNYGYTF. For the CDR3, the DNA is TGTGCCAGCAGCTTTAACTATGGCTACACCTTC.

This clonotype was observed many times. The rearrangement links TRBV29-1 to TRBJ2-1; D unresolved. V was clipped by 5 bases and J by 2 bases, with 4 bases between them. The CDR3 covers 11 residues. Per the germline V gene, CDR1 is SQVTM and CDR2 is ANQGSEA. The CDR3: CSVRPYNEQFF. The CDR3 DNA sequence: TGCAGCGTTCGTCCCTACAATGAGCAGTTCTTC.

In its sample, this clonotype was seen many times. The V call is TRBV7-9, the J call TRBJ2-1; TRBD1 matches 10 bases. Losses at the gene ends were 5 bases for V and 4 bases for J; bases not matched to a gene: 8. The CDR3 consists of 16 residues. Germline V gene lookup returns CDR1 SEHNR and CDR2 FQNEAQ (reference sequence). The CDR3 region is CASSGQGGGRYNEQFF. For the CDR3, the DNA is TGTGCCAGCAGCGGACAGGGGGGTGGCAGGTACAATGAGCAGTTCTTC.

In this sample, this clonotype turned up many times. The chain links TRBV4-3 to TRBJ1-2, with unresolved D. Germline-derived CDR1 and CDR2 are LGHNA and YSLEER. V shed 0 bases and J shed 2 bases, with 7 bases lying between them. The CDR3 contains 14 residues. The CDR3: CASSQDSVNYGYTF. The CDR3 DNA reads TGCGCCAGCAGCCAAGATTCAGTGAACTATGGCTACACCTTC.

The V call is TRBV7-2, the J call TRBJ1-2; 10 bases align to TRBD1. V gave up 5 bases and J gave up 5 bases; unmatched junction bases: 5. The CDR3 is 14 residues long. Looked up from germline, CDR1 is SGHTA and CDR2 is FQGNSA. The DNA for the CDR3 is TGTGCCAGCAGCCCCGACAGGGGGCAATATGGCTACACCTTC. Protein sequence: CASSPDRGQYGYTF. The full variable domain, in which reference TRBV7-2 and TRBJ1-2 provide the parts outside the CDR3, is GAGVSQSPSNKVTEKGKDVELRCDPISGHTALYWYRQSLGQGLEFLIYFQGNSAPDKSGLPSDRFSAERTGGSVSTLTIQRTQQEDSAVYLCASSPDRGQYGYTFGSGTRLTVV.

The chain links TRBV3-1 to TRBJ2-3, with D possibly being TRBD1 (7 bases). In germline, CDR1 is LGHDT, CDR2 YNNKEL (reference sequence). CDR3 length: 15 residues. V lost 10 bases to trimming and J lost 0 bases, with 17 bases between them. The CDR3 DNA reads TGTGCCACAGGGGGGACAGCGATGAGCACAGATACGCAGTATTTT. It translates to CATGGTAMSTDTQYF.

This clonotype appeared a few times. This chain links TRBV2 with TRBJ2-1, with TRBD2 matching over 10 bases. V was pared by 6 bases and J by 9 bases, with 14 bases of the junction left unmatched. CDR1 is SNHLY and CDR2 is FYNNEI in the germline V gene. This CDR3 contains 16 residues. The CDR3 DNA follows: TGTGCCAGCAGGCGGGACGAGCTAGCGGGGGAGGGTGAGCAGTTCTTC. Its protein is CASRRDELAGEGEQFF.

There are many counts of this clonotype. V gene TRBV2 combines with J gene TRBJ2-7; tentatively, D is TRBD1 (5 bases). Trimming stripped 2 bases from V and 2 bases from J, with 13 bases between. The CDR3 is made up of 15 amino acids. Germline V gene data show CDR1 as SNHLY and CDR2 as FYNNEI. The CDR3: CASSEFPSGTYEQYF. The CDR3 bases are TGTGCCAGCAGTGAATTCCCCTCAGGGACCTACGAGCAGTACTTC.

This clonotype appeared many times. V is TRBV4-3 and J is TRBJ1-3; 7 bases match TRBD1. CDR1 LGHNA and CDR2 YSLEER come from the germline V gene. V shed 0 bases, J shed 2 bases, and the junction held 10 bases outside the gene matches. The CDR3 loop spans 18 amino acids. The CDR3: CASSQEYGTGEAGNTIYF. The CDR3 coding sequence is TGCGCCAGCAGCCAAGAGTATGGCACAGGGGAAGCTGGAAACACCATATATTTT.

This clonotype was counted many times. The chain employs TRBV6-2 or TRBV6-3 and TRBJ2-4; D is unresolved. V was shortened by 2 bases and J by 0 bases, with 8 bases between the two germline ends. The germline CDR1 and CDR2 sequences are MNHEY and SVGEGT. The CDR3 totals 15 residues. CDR3 in amino acids: CASSYNNQAKNIQYF. CDR3 nucleotide sequence: TGTGCCAGCAGTTACAACAACCAAGCCAAAAACATTCAGTACTTC.

At least ten counts were recorded for this clonotype. The V call is TRBV28, the J call TRBJ2-3; a weak D match, TRBD2 (5 bases). Trimming stripped 5 bases from V and 4 bases from J, with 13 bases between. CDR1 is MDHEN, CDR2 SYDVKM, per germline. The CDR3 spans 14 residues. CDR3 amino acids: CASSSERAADTQYF. In nucleotides, the CDR3 is TGTGCCAGCAGTAGTGAGAGGGCGGCAGATACGCAGTATTTT.

This clonotype was observed at least ten times. The chain has TRBV28 and TRBJ2-7; 8 positions match TRBD1. The germline V gene encodes CDR1 MDHEN and CDR2 SYDVKM. The V segment lost 5 bases and the J segment 6 bases; nucleotides outside the gene matches: 12. This CDR3 has 15 residues. The CDR3 bases are TGTGCCAGCAGTCCCTCGGACAGGGCGTTTCTCGAGCAGTACTTC. Protein: CASSPSDRAFLEQYF. The full variable domain, completed using reference TRBV28 and TRBJ2-7, is DVKVTQSSRYLVKRTGEKVFLECVQDMDHENMFWYRQDPGLGLRLIYFSYDVKMKEKGDIPEGYSVSREKKERFSLILESASTNQTSMYLCASSPSDRAFLEQYFGPGTRLTVT.

The chain combines TRBV4-3 with TRBJ1-5; D not resolved. From germline, CDR1 is LGHNA and CDR2 YSLEER. V was trimmed by 3 bases and J by 4 bases, leaving 7 bases between them. The CDR3 is 13 amino acids. The CDR3 loop reads CASSQSVNQPQHF. CDR3 bases: TGCGCCAGCAGCCAGTCCGTAAATCAGCCCCAGCATTTT.

This clonotype showed up just a few times. V usage is TRBV7-2 and J usage is TRBJ1-1, with 8 bases matching TRBD1. Trimming cost V 1 base and J 5 bases; bases outside gene matches: 12. The CDR3 is made up of 17 amino acids. CDR1 SGHTA and CDR2 FQGNSA come from the germline V gene. CDR3 sequence reads: CASSLVRLQGAGTEAFF. DNA of the CDR3: TGTGCCAGCAGCTTAGTGAGATTGCAGGGGGCTGGGACTGAAGCTTTCTTT.

This clonotype was seen a handful of times. V and J are TRBV28 and TRBJ1-1; D might be TRBD1 (6 bases). V shed 5 bases and J shed 10 bases, with 14 bases lying between them. CDR3 size: 12 residues. Per germline, CDR1 MDHEN and CDR2 SYDVKM. CDR3 DNA: TGTGCCAGCAGTAGGACAGTTACAGGAGCTTTCTTT. As protein: CASSRTVTGAFF.

This clonotype was recorded a few times. V gene TRBV7-9 combines with J gene TRBJ2-2; 8 bases fit TRBD1. Per germline, CDR1 SEHNR and CDR2 FQNEAQ (reference sequence). This CDR3 region has 16 residues. Trimming removed 0 bases from V and 7 bases from J; junction bases left unmatched: 7. Here the CDR3 DNA reads TGTGCCAGCAGCTTAGCGCGGACAGGGAGGAACGGGGAGCTGTTTTTT. Its translation: CASSLARTGRNGELFF. Drawing the rest from reference TRBV7-9 and TRBJ2-2, the complete variable domain is DTGVSQNPRHKITKRGQNVTFRCDPISEHNRLYWYRQTLGQGPEFLTYFQNEAQLEKSRLLSDRFSAERPKGSFSTLEIQRTEQGDSAMYLCASSLARTGRNGELFFGEGSRLTVL.

This clonotype was picked up a small number of times. The rearrangement uses TRBV6-6 and TRBJ1-1; D remains unclear. This CDR3 region has 13 residues. CDR1 and CDR2 from the germline V gene are MNHNY and SVGAGI (reference sequence). Trimming pared 4 bases from V and 0 bases from J, leaving 6 bases between. CDR3 sequence: CASSSEVNTEAFF. In DNA, the CDR3 is TGTGCCAGCAGTTCCGAGGTGAACACTGAAGCTTTCTTT.

This clonotype was observed a few times. The chain combines TRBV3-1 with TRBJ2-1; D ambiguous. The V and J ends lost 4 bases and 4 bases respectively, with 11 bases between them. The CDR3 consists of 14 residues. Per the germline V gene, CDR1 is LGHDT and CDR2 is YNNKEL (reference sequence). Here the CDR3 DNA reads TGTGCCAGCAGCCGAAGTTTGGGGTACAATGAGCAGTTCTTC. Translating gives CASSRSLGYNEQFF.

This clonotype showed up just a few times. The chain couples TRBV28 to TRBJ2-3, with D maybe TRBD1 (5 bases). CDR3 size: 17 residues. Germline V gives CDR1 MDHEN, CDR2 SYDVKM. The V and J ends lost 5 bases and 4 bases respectively, with 22 bases between them. The CDR3 DNA follows: TGTGCCAGCAGTAGCCCCGCGGACACGCTAGGCCCAGATACGCAGTATTTT. Its translation is CASSSPADTLGPDTQYF.